These T cell receptor beta chains were read from a single sample in a study of technical replicates of blood from a handful of donors. TCRdb keeps only in-frame clones here, not all; method: immunoSEQ multiplex PCR. The sample comprises about 56,000 clones, 85% to 95% of which are singletons, and roughly 4.3% rests with the top ten. The specimen was PBMCs. The receptors come from a human donor in good health. Some clones in this sample may be carry-over from other donors' samples. The CDR3 runs from the conserved cysteine through the conserved F or W. The D gene is left open where the match is weak. Clone sizes are given selectively: once, few, many, or a class where the clone is expanded.

D | size | J | V | CDR3 | DNA
TRBD1 | NA | TRBJ1-1 | TRBV9 | CASSATGGAQNTEAFF | TGTGCCAGCAGCGCGACAGGGGGCGCCCAGAACACTGAAGCTTTCTTT
TRBD1 | NA | TRBJ2-7 | TRBV2 | CASKTGQGASYEQYF | TGTGCCAGCAAGACGGGACAGGGGGCCTCCTACGAGCAGTACTTC
NA | NA | TRBJ2-1 | TRBV15 | CATSFGDNEQFF | TGTGCCACCAGCTTTGGAGACAATGAGCAGTTCTTC
TRBD1 | NA | TRBJ2-2 | TRBV2 | CASRDRGDGELFF | TGTGCCAGCAGAGACAGGGGTGACGGGGAGCTGTTTTTT
TRBD1 | NA | TRBJ2-7 | TRBV5-1 | CASSFRQGATYEQYF | TGCGCCAGCAGCTTCAGACAGGGGGCTACCTACGAGCAGTACTTC
NA | NA | TRBJ2-2 | TRBV21-1 | CASSNPSENTGELFF | TGTGCCAGCAGCAATCCTAGCGAAAACACCGGGGAGCTGTTTTTT
TRBD2 | NA | TRBJ2-3 | TRBV11-2 | CASSPTRGGLEDTQYF | TGTGCCAGCAGCCCTACAAGGGGGGGACTAGAGGATACGCAGTATTTT
NA | NA | TRBJ2-5 | TRBV7-9 | CASSLGEETQYF | TGTGCCAGCAGCTTAGGTGAGGAGACCCAGTACTTC
TRBD1 | NA | TRBJ1-1 | TRBV29-1 | CSVGDRVEAFF | TGCAGCGTAGGAGACAGGGTAGAAGCTTTCTTT
TRBD2 | NA | TRBJ2-1 | TRBV6-1 | CASVTSGGPREQFF | TGTGCCAGCGTGACTAGCGGGGGGCCTCGGGAGCAGTTCTTC
NA | once | TRBJ2-7 | TRBV6-1 | CASSGARRYEQYF | TGTGCCAGCAGTGGAGCGAGGAGGTACGAGCAGTACTTC
NA | NA | TRBJ1-2 | TRBV5-1 | CASSRDFSNYGYTF | TGCGCCAGCAGCCGGGACTTCTCTAACTATGGCTACACCTTC
NA | few | TRBJ1-1 | TRBV6-5 | CASSYRGTNTEAFF | TGTGCCAGCAGTTACCGCGGGACGAACACTGAAGCTTTCTTT
NA | NA | TRBJ2-2 | TRBV21-1 | CASSNGGGVPGELFF | TGTGCCAGCAGCAACGGCGGGGGGGTCCCCGGGGAGCTGTTTTTT
TRBD1 | NA | TRBJ1-1 | TRBV27 | CASSKRTGVWNTEAFF | TGTGCCAGCAGTAAGAGGACAGGGGTATGGAACACTGAAGCTTTCTTT
NA | NA | TRBJ1-5 | TRBV4-2 | CASSQEGGPQSNQPQHF | TGTGCCAGCAGCCAAGAAGGTGGGCCTCAAAGCAATCAGCCCCAGCATTTT
TRBD1 | NA | TRBJ1-5 | TRBV5-1 | CASSLDRDISPQHF | TGCGCCAGCAGCTTAGACAGGGACATCAGCCCCCAGCATTTT
NA | NA | TRBJ1-5 | TRBV4-2 | CASSQAAGETNQPQHF | TGTGCCAGCAGCCAAGCGGCAGGGGAGACCAATCAGCCCCAGCATTTT
NA | NA | TRBJ2-7 | TRBV28 | CASSFHGSSYEQYF | TGTGCCAGCAGTTTTCACGGGAGCTCCTACGAGCAGTACTTC
NA | NA | TRBJ2-5 | TRBV5-4 | CASSLGGSSQETQYF | TGTGCCAGCAGCTTGGGAGGGTCCTCACAAGAGACCCAGTACTTC
NA | NA | TRBJ2-1 | TRBV21-1 | CASSKGGGSGGNNEQFF | TGTGCCAGCAGCAAAGGCGGCGGTAGCGGGGGGAACAATGAGCAGTTCTTC
NA | NA | TRBJ2-7 | TRBV4-1 | CASSQIAESSYEQYF | TGCGCCAGCAGCCAAATAGCGGAAAGCTCCTACGAGCAGTACTTC
TRBD2 | NA | TRBJ2-7 | TRBV9 | CASSSGLAGGPYEQYF | TGTGCCAGCAGCTCGGGACTAGCGGGAGGGCCCTACGAGCAGTACTTC
TRBD2 | NA | TRBJ2-5 | TRBV5-1 | CASSYASGPEETQYF | TGCGCCAGCAGCTACGCTAGCGGTCCAGAAGAGACCCAGTACTTC
TRBD2 | NA | TRBJ2-3 | TRBV6-5 | CASSYSTSGYADTQYF | TGTGCCAGCAGTTACTCAACTAGCGGGTACGCAGATACGCAGTATTTT
NA | once | TRBJ1-2 | TRBV18 | CASSPLAGVGYGYTF | TGTGCCAGCTCACCATTGGCAGGGGTAGGGTATGGCTACACCTTC
NA | NA | TRBJ1-2 | TRBV5-1 | CASSLEAGPSNYGYTF | TGCGCCAGCAGCTTGGAGGCAGGGCCTTCTAACTATGGCTACACCTTC
NA | NA | TRBJ1-1 | TRBV5-1 | CASSFRVGPGTEAFF | TGCGCCAGCAGCTTTCGAGTGGGGCCGGGCACTGAAGCTTTCTTT
NA | NA | TRBJ1-2 | TRBV4-3 | CASSQEQGANYGYTF | TGCGCCAGCAGCCAAGAACAGGGAGCTAACTATGGCTACACCTTC
NA | NA | TRBJ2-3 | TRBV20-1 | CSASAQGLRHF | TGCAGTGCTAGTGCCCAGGGGTTAAGGCATTTT
NA | NA | TRBJ1-1 | TRBV7-2 | CASSLETGNTEAFF | TGTGCCAGCAGCTTAGAGACAGGTAACACTGAAGCTTTCTTT